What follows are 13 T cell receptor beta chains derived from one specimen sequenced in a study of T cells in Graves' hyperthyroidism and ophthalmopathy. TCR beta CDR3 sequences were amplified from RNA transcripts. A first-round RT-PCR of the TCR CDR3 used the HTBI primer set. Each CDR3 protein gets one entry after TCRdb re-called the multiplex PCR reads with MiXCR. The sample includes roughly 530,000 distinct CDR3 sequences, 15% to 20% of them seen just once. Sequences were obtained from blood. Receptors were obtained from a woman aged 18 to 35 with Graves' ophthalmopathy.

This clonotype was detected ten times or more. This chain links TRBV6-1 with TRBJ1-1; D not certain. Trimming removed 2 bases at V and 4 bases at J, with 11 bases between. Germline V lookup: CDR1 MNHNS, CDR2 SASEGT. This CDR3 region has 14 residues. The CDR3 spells CASSEYGEGTEAFF. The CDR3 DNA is TGTGCCAGCAGTGAATACGGGGAAGGCACTGAAGCTTTCTTT.

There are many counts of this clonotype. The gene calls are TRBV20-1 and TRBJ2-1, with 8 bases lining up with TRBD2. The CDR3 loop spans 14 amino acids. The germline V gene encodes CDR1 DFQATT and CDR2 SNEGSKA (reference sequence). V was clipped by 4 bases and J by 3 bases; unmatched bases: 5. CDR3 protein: CSAKASGRYNEQFF. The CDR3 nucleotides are TGCAGTGCTAAAGCTAGCGGGCGCTACAATGAGCAGTTCTTC.

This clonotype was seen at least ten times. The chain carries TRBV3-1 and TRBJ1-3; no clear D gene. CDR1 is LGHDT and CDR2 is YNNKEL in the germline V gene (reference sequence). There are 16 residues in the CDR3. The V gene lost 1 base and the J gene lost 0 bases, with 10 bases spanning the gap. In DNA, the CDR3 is TGTGCCAGCAGCCAAGCTTCAGGCATCTCTGGAAACACCATATATTTT. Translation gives CASSQASGISGNTIYF.

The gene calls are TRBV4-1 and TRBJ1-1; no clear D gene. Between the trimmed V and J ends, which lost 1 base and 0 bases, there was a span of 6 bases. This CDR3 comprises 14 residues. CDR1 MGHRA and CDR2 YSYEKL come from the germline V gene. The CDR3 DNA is TGCGCCAGCAGCCAAGTGGCTTTGAACACTGAAGCTTTCTTT. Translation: CASSQVALNTEAFF.

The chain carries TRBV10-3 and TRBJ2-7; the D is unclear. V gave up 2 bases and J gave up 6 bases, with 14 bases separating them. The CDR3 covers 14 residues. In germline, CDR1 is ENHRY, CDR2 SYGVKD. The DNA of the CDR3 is TGTGCCATCAGTGAGCCTGTCCGAGGCTCCGAGCAGTACTTC. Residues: CAISEPVRGSEQYF.

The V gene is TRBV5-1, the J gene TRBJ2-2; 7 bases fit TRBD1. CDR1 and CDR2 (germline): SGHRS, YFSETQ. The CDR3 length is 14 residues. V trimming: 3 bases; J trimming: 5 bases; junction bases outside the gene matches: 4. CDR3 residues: CASSSTGFTGELFF. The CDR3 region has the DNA TGCGCCAGCAGCTCGACAGGGTTTACCGGGGAGCTGTTTTTT.

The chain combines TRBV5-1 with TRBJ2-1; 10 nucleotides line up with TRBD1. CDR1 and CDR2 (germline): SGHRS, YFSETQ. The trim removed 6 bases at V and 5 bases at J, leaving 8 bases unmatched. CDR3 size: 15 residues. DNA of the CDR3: TGCGCCAGCAAAGCCGGGACAGGGGTTGACAATGAGCAGTTCTTC. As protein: CASKAGTGVDNEQFF.

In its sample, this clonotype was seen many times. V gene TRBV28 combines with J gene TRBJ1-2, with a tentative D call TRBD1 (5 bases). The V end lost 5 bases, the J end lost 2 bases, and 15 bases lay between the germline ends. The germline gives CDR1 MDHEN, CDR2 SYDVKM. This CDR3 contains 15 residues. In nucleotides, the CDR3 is TGTGCCAGCAGTCCCCCCTCGGCAGGGAACTATGGCTACACCTTC. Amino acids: CASSPPSAGNYGYTF.

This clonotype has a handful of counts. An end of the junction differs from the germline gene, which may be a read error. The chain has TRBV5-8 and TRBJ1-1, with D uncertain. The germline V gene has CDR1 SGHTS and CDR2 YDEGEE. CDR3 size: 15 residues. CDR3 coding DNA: TGCGCCAGCAGCCAAGAGAGAGGGTCGAGCACTGAAGCTTTCTTT. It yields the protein CASSQERGSSTEAFF.

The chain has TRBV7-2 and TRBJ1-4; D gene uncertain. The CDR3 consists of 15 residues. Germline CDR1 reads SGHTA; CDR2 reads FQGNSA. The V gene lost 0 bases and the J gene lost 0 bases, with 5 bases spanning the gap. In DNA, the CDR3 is TGTGCCAGCAGCTTAGCGGATGCAACTAATGAAAAACTGTTTTTT. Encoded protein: CASSLADATNEKLFF. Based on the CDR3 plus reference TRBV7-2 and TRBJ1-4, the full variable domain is GAGVSQSPSNKVTEKGKDVELRCDPISGHTALYWYRQSLGQGLEFLIYFQGNSAPDKSGLPSDRFSAERTGGSVSTLTIQRTQQEDSAVYLCASSLADATNEKLFFGSGTQLSVL.

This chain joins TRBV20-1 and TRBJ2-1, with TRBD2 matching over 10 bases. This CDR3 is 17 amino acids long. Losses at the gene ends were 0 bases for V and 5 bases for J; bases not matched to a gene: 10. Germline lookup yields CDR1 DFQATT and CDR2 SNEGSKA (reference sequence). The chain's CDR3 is CSARDREAGGINNEQFF. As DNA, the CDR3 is TGCAGTGCTAGAGATCGCGAAGCGGGAGGGATTAACAATGAGCAGTTCTTC.

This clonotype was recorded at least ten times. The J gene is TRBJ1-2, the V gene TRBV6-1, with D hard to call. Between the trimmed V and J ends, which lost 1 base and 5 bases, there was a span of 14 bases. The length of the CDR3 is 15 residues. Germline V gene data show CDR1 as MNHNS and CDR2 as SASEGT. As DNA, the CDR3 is TGTGCCAGCAGTGAAGGCCGGCAGCCCCTTTATGGCTACACCTTC. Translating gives CASSEGRQPLYGYTF.

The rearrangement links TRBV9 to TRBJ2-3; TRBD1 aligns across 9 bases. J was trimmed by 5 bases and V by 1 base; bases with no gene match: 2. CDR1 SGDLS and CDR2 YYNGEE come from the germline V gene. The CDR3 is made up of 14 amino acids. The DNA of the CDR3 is TGTGCCAGCAGCGTACGACAGGGGGGAGATACGCAGTATTTT. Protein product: CASSVRQGGDTQYF.